The following is a TCR beta chain sequence with its context. The antigen is not known. The assay was immunoSEQ multiplex PCR, and TCRdb's table has in-frame clones only and misses some. In the table there are about 2.4 million clones, 93% of which are singletons. This specimen belongs to a study of shared clonotypes between healthy human individuals. Turning to the study itself: A couple of female and a few male donors aged 18 to 49 were enrolled.

This CDR3 region has 15 residues. The ends were cut back, 3 bases at V and 3 bases at J, with 15 bases in the middle. Germline CDR1 and CDR2: SGDLS and YYNGEE. Findings and caveats of the study: Memory subsets generally showed smaller estimated richness than naive subsets did. Some clonotypes were shared by all four sorted-subset donors, while others were not shared. The non-shared ones had lower generation probabilities than the shared ones.

Input material: naive CD4+ T cells from PBMCs. Specified subset: CD45RA+ positively selected. V gene TRBV9 combines with J gene TRBJ2-5; TRBD1 might be the D (6 bases). The receptor was derived from a man between 18 and 29 years old in good health. Some clones in this sample may be carry-over from other donors' samples. The CDR3 DNA sequence: TGTGCCAGCAGCGCAGCTAGGGCAGGGGAAGAGACCCAGTACTTC. It yields the protein CASSAARAGEETQYF.